The 28 T cell receptor beta chains reported below all come from one sample, sequenced in a study of beta chain features in type 1 diabetes. Expressed TCRB transcripts got sequenced, as all isolated RNA was reverse transcribed. Only in-frame clones appear in the TCRdb table, and some are missing; sequencing was by immunoSEQ multiplex PCR. Among around 140,000 clones listed, about 9.7% were seen once. Specimen: central memory CD4+ T cells from blood. These receptors came from a woman aged 40 to 49 in good health.

This clone turned up a few times. This chain joins TRBV5-4 and TRBJ2-5; TRBD1 matches at 9 bases. Germline V gene data show CDR1 as SGHNT and CDR2 as YYREEE (reference sequence). V lost 4 bases and J lost 4; bases outside the gene matches: 11. The CDR3 length is 16 residues. CDR3 in DNA: TGTGCCAGCAGCCTATCAGGGACAGGGTTTCGAGAGACCCAGTACTTC. Encoded protein: CASSLSGTGFRETQYF.

V is TRBV27 and J is TRBJ2-4, with unresolved D. Germline V gives CDR1 MNHEY, CDR2 SMNVEV (reference sequence). This CDR3 is built from 13 residues. Trimming took 3 bases from V and 0 from J, leaving 3 bases between them. The CDR3 region is CASSFLAKNIQYF. The CDR3 coding sequence is TGTGCCAGCAGTTTCTTAGCCAAAAACATTCAGTACTTC.

The gene calls are TRBV4-3 and TRBJ2-1; 10 bases align to TRBD2. Trimming cost V 3 bases and J 6 bases; bases outside gene matches: 8. The CDR3 totals 16 residues. CDR1 is LGHNA, CDR2 YSLEER, per germline. CDR3 in amino acids: CASSHLSGGALNEQFF. Written as DNA, the CDR3 is TGCGCCAGCAGCCACCTGAGCGGGGGGGCCCTCAATGAGCAGTTCTTC.

This clone was recorded a few times. The J gene is TRBJ2-1, the V gene TRBV7-6; 7 bases align to TRBD1. The CDR3 extends over 14 amino acids. CDR1 is SGHVS and CDR2 is FNYEAQ in the germline V gene. J gave up 6 bases and V 4 bases, and 6 bases lay outside the gene matches. The DNA for the CDR3 is TGTGCCAGCAGCTCAGGGACAGCATCCAATGAGCAGTTCTTC. It encodes CASSSGTASNEQFF.

This clone has a handful of counts. The gene calls are TRBV19 and TRBJ2-5, with D possibly TRBD2 on 6 matching bases. The CDR3 runs 15 residues. V dropped 4 bases and J dropped 0 bases, with 12 bases sitting between them. Germline CDR1 and CDR2: LNHDA and SQIVND (reference sequence). Here the CDR3 reads CASSRGTSYQETQYF. The CDR3 nucleotides read TGTGCCAGTAGTAGGGGGACTTCGTACCAAGAGACCCAGTACTTC.

The chain joins TRBV7-8 to TRBJ2-3, with D perhaps TRBD2 (6 bases). V lost 1 base to trimming and J lost 2 bases, with 10 bases between them. Germline CDR1 and CDR2: SGHVS and FQNEAQ. The CDR3 runs to 15 residues. The chain's CDR3 is CASSLVPSVTDTQYF. The CDR3 coding sequence is TGTGCCAGCAGCTTAGTTCCTAGCGTCACAGATACGCAGTATTTT.

The V and J genes are TRBV18 and TRBJ1-2; a possible D gene is TRBD1 (6 bases). This CDR3 has 15 amino acids. The germline V and J ends were trimmed by 6 bases and 1 base, with 15 bases remaining between them. Germline loops: CDR1 KGHSH, CDR2 LQKENI. The CDR3 nucleotides are TGTGCCAGCTCCCTCTTACGGGACATTAACTATGGCTACACCTTC. Its translation is CASSLLRDINYGYTF.

This clone was counted only a few times. This chain joins TRBV21-1 and TRBJ1-5; the D call TRBD1 from the table was never checked on the DNA. TRBV21-1 counts as a pseudogene. The CDR3 is 15 residues long. The CDR3 coding sequence is TGTGCCAGCCGGAGCGGTACAGGGAACAATCAGCCCCAGCATTTT. Encoded protein: CASRSGTGNNQPQHF.

There are a few counts of this clone. The V and J genes are TRBV6-5 and TRBJ1-2, with TRBD1 matching 9 bases. Trimming took 7 bases from V and 2 from J; bases not matched to a gene: 2. The CDR3 is 13 residues long. Per germline, CDR1 MNHEY and CDR2 SVGAGI. The CDR3 sequence: CASNDRGNYGYTF. The CDR3 DNA sequence: TGTGCCAGCAATGACAGGGGGAACTATGGCTACACCTTC.

This clone was seen a handful of times. The V call is TRBV5-4, the J call TRBJ2-3; D uncertain. The CDR3 is 15 residues long. Germline loops: CDR1 SGHNT, CDR2 YYREEE (reference sequence). Trimming stripped 0 bases from V and 2 bases from J, with 10 bases between. The CDR3 DNA is TGTGCCAGCAGCTTGGTTTCTACCCACACAGATACGCAGTATTTT. This gives the protein CASSLVSTHTDTQYF.

This clone was picked up a small number of times. The rearrangement joins TRBV5-6 to TRBJ2-5, with D possibly TRBD1 on 6 matching bases. The V end was cut by 5 bases, the J end by 5 bases, with 16 bases between. The CDR3 sequence is 14 residues long. The germline V gene has CDR1 SGHDT and CDR2 YYEEEE. CDR3 in amino acids: CASRFQGLSETQYF. The CDR3 region has the DNA TGTGCCAGCAGATTTCAGGGGTTATCGGAGACCCAGTACTTC.

The J gene is TRBJ2-6, the V gene TRBV6-5; D is undetermined. The germline gives CDR1 MNHEY, CDR2 SVGAGI. Trimming cost V 5 bases and J 2 bases, with 4 bases left between them. The CDR3 extends over 13 amino acids. DNA for the CDR3: TGTGCCAGCAGTGACACTGGGGCCAACGTCCTGACTTTC. Translating gives CASSDTGANVLTF.

CDR3 DNA sequence: TGTGCCAGCAGCTTAGTGGGACTAGCGACGGACAATGAGCAGTTCTTC. Amino acids: CASSLVGLATDNEQFF. This chain uses TRBV7-6 with TRBJ2-1, with TRBD2 identical over 10 bases. The CDR3 length is 16 residues. Germline V gives CDR1 SGHVS, CDR2 FNYEAQ. With V trimmed by 1 base and J by 5 bases, 5 bases remained unmatched. Filled out from reference TRBV7-6 and TRBJ2-1, the complete variable domain reads GAGVSQSPRYKVTKRGQDVALRCDPISGHVSLYWYRQALGQGPEFLTYFNYEAQQDKSGLPNDRFSAERPEGSISTLTIQRTEQRDSAMYRCASSLVGLATDNEQFFGPGTRLTVL.

This clone was seen repeatedly, ten times or more. This sequence joins TRBV4-3 and TRBJ1-2; D uncertain. The V gene's germline CDR1 is LGHNA and CDR2 YSLEER. The CDR3 covers 15 residues. V was clipped by 0 bases and J by 4 bases, with 12 bases between them. The CDR3 region has the DNA TGCGCCAGCAGCCAAGAGTTCGGGGTAGCCTATGGCTACACCTTC. Amino acids: CASSQEFGVAYGYTF.

V gene TRBV7-9 combines with J gene TRBJ1-5, with D unresolved. From germline, CDR1 is SEHNR and CDR2 FQNEAQ (reference sequence). Trimming took 3 bases from V and 1 from J, leaving 10 bases between them. This CDR3 has 15 residues. CDR3 sequence reads: CASSLSRGSNQPQHF. The CDR3 DNA reads TGTGCCAGCAGCTTGAGCCGAGGGAGCAATCAGCCCCAGCATTTT. Supplemented by reference TRBV7-9 and TRBJ1-5, the full variable domain reads DTGVSQNPRHKITKRGQNVTFRCDPISEHNRLYWYRQTLGQGPEFLTYFQNEAQLEKSRLLSDRFSAERPKGSFSTLEIQRTEQGDSAMYLCASSLSRGSNQPQHFGDGTRLSIL.

This clone has a handful of counts. The CDR3 DNA reads as TGTGCCAGCAGTGCGGGGCAGGGAGGCTACACCTTC. The encoded protein is CASSAGQGGYTF. The chain couples TRBV28 to TRBJ1-2, with D perhaps matching TRBD1 (5 bases). The V end lost 5 bases, the J end lost 8 bases, and 12 bases lay between the germline ends. The CDR3 sequence is 12 residues long. Germline V lookup: CDR1 MDHEN, CDR2 SYDVKM.

V and J are TRBV19 and TRBJ2-1; 8 nucleotides line up with TRBD2. The junction had 6 bases not matched to a gene; V was cut back by 4 bases and J by 4 bases. The CDR3 consists of 15 residues. CDR1 is LNHDA, CDR2 SQIVND, per germline (reference sequence). CDR3 bases: TGTGCCAGTAGTAAGAGCGGGGGAGTTTACAATGAGCAGTTCTTC. Its protein is CASSKSGGVYNEQFF.

This clone was found many times. Written as DNA, the CDR3 is TGTGCCACCAGCAGGCCGGGACAGGGGTATGGGGAGACCCAGTACTTC. Residues: CATSRPGQGYGETQYF. This chain joins TRBV15 and TRBJ2-5, with 10 bases that match TRBD1. Germline V gene sequence: CDR1 LNHNV, CDR2 YYDKDF (reference sequence). This CDR3 contains 16 residues. The trim removed 3 bases at V and 5 bases at J, leaving 9 bases unmatched. Variable domain in full (rest from reference TRBV15 and TRBJ2-5): DAMVIQNPRYQVTQFGKPVTLSCSQTLNHNVMYWYQQKSSQAPKLLFHYYDKDFNNEADTPDNFQSRRPNTSFCFLDIRSPGLGDTAMYLCATSRPGQGYGETQYFGPGTRLLVL.

Many counts were recorded for this clone. J is TRBJ1-2 and V is TRBV12-5, with D possibly being TRBD1 (5 bases). The germline CDR1 and CDR2 sequences are LGHNT and FRNRAP. This CDR3 contains 14 residues. The V gene lost 5 bases and the J gene lost 8 bases, with 18 bases spanning the gap. The CDR3 DNA reads TGTGCTAGTGGTCTGGGGCGCCAGGGCTTAGGCTACACCTTC. Its protein is CASGLGRQGLGYTF.

This clone has more than one count but fewer than ten. The rearrangement uses TRBV6-6 and TRBJ1-1, with a weak D call TRBD1 (5 bases). The CDR3 sequence is 13 residues long. CDR1 is MNHNY and CDR2 is SVGAGI in the germline V gene (reference sequence). V was clipped by 6 bases and J by 4 bases, with 12 bases between them. The CDR3 nucleotides are TGTGCCAGCAGCCCCCGGAGGGGCACTGAAGCTTTCTTT. This translates into CASSPRRGTEAFF.

The sample holds a few counts of this clone. The sample contains more than one DNA sequence encoding this CDR3. V is TRBV9 and J is TRBJ2-3; D gene unclear. Trimming took off 2 bases at V and 0 bases at J, with 13 bases between the two ends. This CDR3 is 16 amino acids long. CDR1 and CDR2 from the germline V gene are SGDLS and YYNGEE. CDR3 nucleotides: TGTGCCAGCAGCGTGCGAGCAGGATCTAGCACAGATACGCAGTATTTT. Its protein is CASSVRAGSSTDTQYF.

The V gene is TRBV5-1, the J gene TRBJ1-3, with a weak D call TRBD1 (6 bases). From germline, CDR1 is SGHRS and CDR2 YFSETQ. Trimming removed 5 bases from V and 0 bases from J, with 12 bases in between. CDR3 length: 15 amino acids. The DNA of the CDR3 is TGCGCCAGCAGTACAGGGACGAGCTCTGGAAACACCATATATTTT. This gives the protein CASSTGTSSGNTIYF.

This clone was seen at least ten times. This chain links TRBV7-2 with TRBJ2-3; the D is unclear. Germline V gene sequence: CDR1 SGHTA, CDR2 FQGNSA. CDR3 length: 12 residues. Trimming removed 4 bases from V and 4 bases from J, with 6 bases in between. Here the CDR3 DNA reads TGTGCCAGCAGCTCTTGGCCAGATACGCAGTATTTT. Protein product: CASSSWPDTQYF.

This clone was counted only a few times. The sample carries other DNA sequences with the same CDR3. The rearrangement links TRBV18 to TRBJ1-1; D remains unclear. The CDR3 runs 13 residues. CDR1 and CDR2 (germline): KGHSH, LQKENI. V lost 5 bases, J lost 1 base, and 8 bases lay in between. CDR3 amino acids: CASSEGRNTEAFF. CDR3 in DNA: TGTGCCAGCTCAGAGGGTAGGAACACTGAAGCTTTCTTT.

This clone appeared a few times. CDR3 sequence (DNA): TGTGCCAGTAGTATCAAAGGGACACGGGAAGAGACCCAGTACTTC. Protein product: CASSIKGTREETQYF. The chain recombines TRBV19 with TRBJ2-5, with TRBD1 as a possible D gene (6 bases). V lost 3 bases, J lost 3 bases, and 14 bases lay in between. This CDR3 spans 15 amino acids. Germline V gene data show CDR1 as LNHDA and CDR2 as SQIVND (reference sequence). Based on the CDR3 plus reference TRBV19 and TRBJ2-5, the full variable domain is DGGITQSPKYLFRKEGQNVTLSCEQNLNHDAMYWYRQDPGQGLRLIYYSQIVNDFQKGDIAEGYSVSREKKESFPLTVTSAQKNPTAFYLCASSIKGTREETQYFGPGTRLLVL.

This clone was seen only a few times. The chain combines TRBV5-8 with TRBJ1-3, with D perhaps matching TRBD1 (6 bases). The CDR3 has 15 residues. Germline loops: CDR1 SGHTS, CDR2 YDEGEE. The ends were cut back, 0 bases at V and 0 bases at J, with 7 bases in the middle. The CDR3: CASSLGTDSGNTIYF. The CDR3 region has the DNA TGTGCCAGCAGCTTGGGGACAGACTCTGGAAACACCATATATTTT.

The V gene is TRBV11-2, the J gene TRBJ2-3, with D possibly matching TRBD1 (7 bases). The V gene's germline CDR1 is SGHAT and CDR2 FQNNGV. The CDR3 consists of 16 residues. Trimming removed 5 bases at V and 1 base at J, with 16 bases between. The CDR3 region has the DNA TGTGCCAGCAGCCCCAGGGGGGTGGGGGGCACAGATACGCAGTATTTT. Translating it yields CASSPRGVGGTDTQYF.

V gene TRBV28 combines with J gene TRBJ2-5, with D perhaps matching TRBD2 (7 bases). The closer fit of TRBJ2-7 to the DNA end suggests the J call may be wrong. The CDR3 is 15 residues long. Per germline, CDR1 MDHEN and CDR2 SYDVKM. In DNA, the CDR3 is TGTGCCAGCAGTTTATCAGGGGAGGGCTCCTACGAGCAGTACTTC. It yields the protein CASSLSGEGSYEQYF.